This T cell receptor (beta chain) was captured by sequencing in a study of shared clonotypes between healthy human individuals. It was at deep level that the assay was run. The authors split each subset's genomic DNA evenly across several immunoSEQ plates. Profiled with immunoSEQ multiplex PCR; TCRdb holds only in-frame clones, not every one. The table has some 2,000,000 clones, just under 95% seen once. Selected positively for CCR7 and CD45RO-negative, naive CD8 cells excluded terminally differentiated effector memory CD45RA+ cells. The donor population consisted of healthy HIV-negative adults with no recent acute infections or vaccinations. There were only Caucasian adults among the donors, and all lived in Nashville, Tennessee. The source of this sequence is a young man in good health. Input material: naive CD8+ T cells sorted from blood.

Here the CDR3 DNA reads TGCGCCAGCAGCTTTTGGGCGGGTGTCGAGCAGTACTTC. Translation gives CASSFWAGVEQYF. This sequence joins TRBV4-3 and TRBJ2-7; a weak D match, TRBD2 (5 bases). With 5 bases removed from V and 6 bases from J, the gap between germline ends came to 14 bases. CDR3 size: 13 residues. The germline V gene encodes CDR1 LGHNA and CDR2 YSLEER.